The text below deals with one T cell receptor beta chain. Its target is unknown. The data are from a study of CD8+CD57+ T cells in acquired aplastic anemia. Study-wide results and limits: A set of 25 to 30 CD8+ CDR3 sequences was shared between patients and controls, and these sequences appeared highly expressed in patients.

Patients sequenced had flow cytometry evidence of CD8+CD57+ cell expansion. Genomic DNA, serving as template, underwent TCR beta VDJ and CDR3 profiling. TCRdb reanalysed the reads using MiXCR and keeps one entry per CDR3 protein. The sample shows hundreds of thousands of distinct CDR3 sequences, approximately 33% of them seen only once. CDR3 length equals 16 residues. V trimming: 4 bases; J trimming: 6 bases; junction bases outside the gene matches: 10. Germline assignment: CDR1 SGHVS and CDR2 FNYEAQ. The source of this sequence is a human donor with aplastic anemia. The V gene is TRBV7-6, the J gene TRBJ2-1, with 9 bases aligning to TRBD1. Sequences were obtained from sorted CD4+, CD8+, or CD8+CD57+ T cells (not recorded which) from PBMCs. The CDR3 is CASSSPRGQGFNEQFF. In DNA, the CDR3 is TGTGCCAGCAGCTCCCCGCGGGGACAGGGTTTCAATGAGCAGTTCTTC.